The TCR beta chain described here comes from a study of T cell responses to AZD1222 COVID-19 vaccine. Study observations and caveats: Two AZD1222 doses significantly raised spike-specific TCR breadth and depth over controls. Spike as a whole was targeted by vaccine-associated CD4 TCRs, dominant at 160-218 and 743-854.

Details on this clone: Its antigen remains unknown.

Method: immunoSEQ multiplex PCR; TCRdb's copy keeps in-frame clones and lacks some. The table shows under 150,000 clones, with 85% to 90% occurring only once. This TCR derives from an adult in good health. This specimen consisted of peripheral blood, obtained on day 0 of AZD1222 vaccination.

As DNA, the CDR3 is TGTGCCAGCAGCCGCCCGACAGGCAGCCTTACCGGGGAGCTGTTTTTT. Translated, it gives CASSRPTGSLTGELFF. This chain uses TRBV14 with TRBJ2-2, with D possibly matching TRBD1 (6 bases). This CDR3 comprises 16 residues. The germline V and J ends were trimmed by 4 bases and 5 bases, with 17 bases remaining between them. The germline CDR1 and CDR2 sequences are SGHDN and FVKESK.